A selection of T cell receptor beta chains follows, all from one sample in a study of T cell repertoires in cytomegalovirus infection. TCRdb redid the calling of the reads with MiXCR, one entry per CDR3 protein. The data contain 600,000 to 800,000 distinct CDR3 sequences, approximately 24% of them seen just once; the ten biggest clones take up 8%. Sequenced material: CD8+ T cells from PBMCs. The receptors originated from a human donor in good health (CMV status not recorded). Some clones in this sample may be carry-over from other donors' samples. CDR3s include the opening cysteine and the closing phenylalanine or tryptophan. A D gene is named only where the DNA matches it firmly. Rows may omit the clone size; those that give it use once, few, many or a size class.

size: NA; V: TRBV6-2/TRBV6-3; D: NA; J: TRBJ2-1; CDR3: CASSRYRAHEQFF; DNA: TGTGCCAGCAGTAGATACAGGGCCCATGAGCAGTTCTTC
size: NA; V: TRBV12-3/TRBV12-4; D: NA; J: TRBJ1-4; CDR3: CASSFRPGTTNEKLFF; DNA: TGTGCCAGCAGTTTTCGCCCAGGGACCACTAATGAAAAACTGTTTTTT
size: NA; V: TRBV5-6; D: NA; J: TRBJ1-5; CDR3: CASSLIRGDQPQHF; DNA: TGTGCCAGCAGCTTGATCAGGGGAGATCAGCCCCAGCATTTT
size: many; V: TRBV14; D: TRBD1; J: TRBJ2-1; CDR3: CASSQDFWGQGNNEQFF; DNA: TGTGCCAGCAGCCAAGATTTCTGGGGACAGGGAAACAATGAGCAGTTCTTC
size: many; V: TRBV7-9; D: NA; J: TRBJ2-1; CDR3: CASGTTGHEQFF; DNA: TGTGCCAGCGGCACTACAGGGCATGAGCAGTTCTTC
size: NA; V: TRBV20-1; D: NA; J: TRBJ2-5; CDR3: CSAHSSWTQYF; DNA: TGCAGTGCTCACTCTAGCTGGACCCAGTACTTC
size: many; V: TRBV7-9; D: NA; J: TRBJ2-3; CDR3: CASSPERFADTQYF; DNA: TGTGCCAGCAGCCCGGAGAGGTTTGCAGATACGCAGTATTTT
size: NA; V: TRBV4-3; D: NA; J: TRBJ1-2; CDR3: CASSQDTGFNYGYTF; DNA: TGCGCCAGCAGCCAAGATACAGGGTTTAACTATGGCTACACCTTC
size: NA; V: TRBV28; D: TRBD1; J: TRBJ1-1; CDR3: CASTYRGNTEAFF; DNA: TGTGCCAGCACCTACAGGGGGAACACTGAAGCTTTCTTT
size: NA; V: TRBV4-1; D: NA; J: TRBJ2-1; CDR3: CASSQGPGSYNEQFF; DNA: TGCGCCAGCAGCCAAGGTCCGGGATCCTACAATGAGCAGTTCTTC
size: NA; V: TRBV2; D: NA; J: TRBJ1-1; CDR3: CASLKEGRNTEAFF; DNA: TGTGCCAGCCTGAAGGAGGGGAGGAACACTGAAGCTTTCTTT
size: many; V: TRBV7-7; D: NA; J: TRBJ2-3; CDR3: CASSQWPGDTDTQYF; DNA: TGTGCTAGCAGCCAGTGGCCAGGGGACACAGATACGCAGTATTTT
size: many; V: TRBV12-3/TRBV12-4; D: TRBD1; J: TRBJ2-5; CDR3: CASSGTGSEETQYF; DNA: TGTGCCAGCAGTGGGACAGGGTCGGAAGAGACCCAGTACTTC
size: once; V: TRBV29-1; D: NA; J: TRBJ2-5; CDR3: CSVESSWPRETQYF; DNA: TGCAGCGTTGAATCGTCTTGGCCGCGAGAGACCCAGTACTTC
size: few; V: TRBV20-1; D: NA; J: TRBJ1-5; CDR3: CSARDRSGPQPGIYSNQPQHF; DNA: TGCAGTGCTAGAGATCGATCAGGGCCCCAGCCTGGCATTTATAGCAATCAGCCCCAGCATTTT
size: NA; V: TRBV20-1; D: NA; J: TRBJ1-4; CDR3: CSATDPLGDNEKLFF; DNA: TGCAGTGCTACCGACCCGCTGGGGGATAATGAAAAACTGTTTTTT
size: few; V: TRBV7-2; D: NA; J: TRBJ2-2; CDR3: CASLKRGSANTGELFF; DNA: TGTGCCAGCCTAAAACGAGGATCCGCGAACACCGGGGAGCTGTTTTTT
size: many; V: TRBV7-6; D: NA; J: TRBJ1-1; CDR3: CASSSIGGDSNTEAFF; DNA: TGTGCCAGCAGCTCGATCGGGGGCGACTCGAACACTGAAGCTTTCTTT
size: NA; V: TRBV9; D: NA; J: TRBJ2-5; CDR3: CASSVEGLPQETQYF; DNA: TGTGCCAGCAGCGTAGAAGGCCTACCCCAAGAGACCCAGTACTTC
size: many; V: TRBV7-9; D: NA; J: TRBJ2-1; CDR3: CASSSPAGNSIGNEQFF; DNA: TGTGCCAGCAGCTCGCCTGCGGGGAATTCTATTGGGAATGAGCAGTTCTTC
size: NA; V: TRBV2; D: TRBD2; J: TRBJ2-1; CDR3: CASARTSGAYNEQFF; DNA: TGTGCCAGCGCTCGGACTAGCGGGGCCTACAATGAGCAGTTCTTC
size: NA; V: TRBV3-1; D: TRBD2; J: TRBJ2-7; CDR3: CASSPGLAASYEQYF; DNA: TGTGCCAGCAGCCCCGGACTAGCGGCCTCCTACGAGCAGTACTTC
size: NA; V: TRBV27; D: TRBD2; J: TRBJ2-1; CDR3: CASTFVAGRNEQFF; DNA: TGTGCCAGCACTTTCGTAGCGGGGAGAAATGAGCAGTTCTTC
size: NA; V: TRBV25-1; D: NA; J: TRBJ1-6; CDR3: CASSDSYTRSYNSPLHF; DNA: TGTGCCAGCAGTGACTCCTACACCCGCTCCTATAATTCACCCCTCCACTTT
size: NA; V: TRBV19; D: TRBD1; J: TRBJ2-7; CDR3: CASSAGQGRYEQYF; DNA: TGTGCCAGTAGTGCCGGACAGGGGAGATACGAGCAGTACTTC
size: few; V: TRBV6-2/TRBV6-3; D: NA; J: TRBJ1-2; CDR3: CASSSRAGYYGYTF; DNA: TGTGCCAGCAGTTCCCGGGCAGGATACTATGGCTACACCTTC
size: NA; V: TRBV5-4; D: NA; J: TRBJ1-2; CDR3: CASSLISTGVNGYTF; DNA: TGTGCCAGCAGCCTTATTTCGACGGGAGTGAATGGCTACACCTTC
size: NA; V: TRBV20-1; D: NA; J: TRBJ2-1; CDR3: CGLLISYNEQFF; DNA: TGCGGATTACTTATTTCCTACAATGAGCAGTTCTTC
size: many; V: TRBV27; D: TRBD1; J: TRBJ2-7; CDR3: CASSIAGQGLSWYEQYF; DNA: TGTGCCAGCAGTATCGCCGGACAGGGGTTAAGTTGGTACGAGCAGTACTTC